The sequence of this T cell receptor (beta chain) was determined in a study of blood T cell repertoires in COVID-19. Produced via immunoSEQ multiplex PCR; TCRdb's table is partial and in-frame only. The sample consists of some 40,000 clones, around nine tenths of them appearing once. Germline CDR1 SGHTA, CDR2 FQGNSA. The ends were cut back, 5 bases at V and 8 bases at J, with 15 bases in the middle. The CDR3 totals 14 residues. The clonotype comes from a man in his forties or fifties with COVID-19, enrolled during active disease. The chain joins TRBV7-2 to TRBJ1-4; no clear D gene. The specimen was peripheral blood. The CDR3 is CASSPYGLTEKLFF. CDR3 in DNA: TGTGCCAGCAGCCCCTACGGACTAACCGAAAAACTGTTTTTT.